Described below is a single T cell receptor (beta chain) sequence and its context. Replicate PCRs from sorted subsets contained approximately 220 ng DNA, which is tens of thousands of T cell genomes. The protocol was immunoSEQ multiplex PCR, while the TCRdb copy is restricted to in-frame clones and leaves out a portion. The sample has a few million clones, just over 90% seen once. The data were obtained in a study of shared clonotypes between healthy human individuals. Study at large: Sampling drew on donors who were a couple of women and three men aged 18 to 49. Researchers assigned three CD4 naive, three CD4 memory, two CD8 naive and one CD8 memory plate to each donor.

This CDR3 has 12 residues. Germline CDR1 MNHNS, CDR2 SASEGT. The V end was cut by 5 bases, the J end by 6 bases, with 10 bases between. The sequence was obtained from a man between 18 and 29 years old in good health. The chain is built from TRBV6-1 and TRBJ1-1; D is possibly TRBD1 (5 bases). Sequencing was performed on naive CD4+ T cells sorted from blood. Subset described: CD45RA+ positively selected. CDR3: CASSLGHSEAFF. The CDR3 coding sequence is TGTGCCAGCAGTCTGGGGCACTCTGAAGCTTTCTTT.